This T cell receptor beta chain originates from a study of shared clonotypes between healthy human individuals. Study findings and constraints: Several donors shared approximately 5% of their naive CD4 clonotypes. Inspection by rarefaction showed sorted-subset sequencing to be incomplete despite large depth. Clonotypes shared by all four sorted-subset donors had higher generation probabilities than non-shared clonotypes. Only blood was sampled, and tissue TCR repertoires likely differ from blood ones.

For this clone: The antigen is not known.

The germline V and J ends were trimmed by 4 bases and 5 bases, with 13 bases remaining between them. This CDR3 has 14 amino acids. CDR1 and CDR2 from the germline V gene are SGHTS and YDEGEE. Some clones are missing from TCRdb's copy, which holds only in-frame ones; the method was immunoSEQ multiplex PCR. Of 2 million to 2.5 million clones listed, approximately 93% were seen once; the top ten hold 0.39%. The receptor's source is a man between 18 and 29 years old in good health. Some clones in this sample may be carry-over from other donors' samples. The chain carries TRBV5-8 and TRBJ2-1, with D perhaps matching TRBD1 (5 bases). The sample consisted of naive CD4+ T cells from PBMCs. Subset specified: CD45RA+ positively selected. The CDR3 loop reads CASSLQGFDNEQFF. The CDR3 nucleotides are TGTGCCAGCAGCCTTCAGGGATTTGACAATGAGCAGTTCTTC.